The sequence of this TCR beta chain was determined in a study of blood T cell repertoires in COVID-19. This CDR3 contains 15 residues. The germline V gene encodes CDR1 MNHEY and CDR2 SMNVEV (reference sequence). V lost 5 bases to trimming and J lost 11 bases, with 22 bases between them. Clones were sequenced by immunoSEQ multiplex PCR, and TCRdb holds only the in-frame ones, with some missing. The repertoire has approximately 250,000 clones, 80% to 95% of them found once; the top ten carry around 2.8%. The chain recombines TRBV27 with TRBJ2-1; possible D gene TRBD1, 5 bases. This receptor was identified in a man in his forties who had been exposed to COVID-19. The sequencing sample was made of PBMCs or T cells enriched from blood (not recorded which). The CDR3 region has the DNA TGTGCCAGCAGTCCCTCGACAGCTCCAACAATGAAGCAGTTCTTC. Encoded protein: CASSPSTAPTMKQFF.